Listed here is a single T cell receptor beta chain. Assay: immunoSEQ multiplex PCR; the TCRdb copy retains only in-frame clones and omits some. The table lists approximately 500,000 clones, 75% to 90% of them singletons. Trimming cost V 3 bases and J 7 bases, with 18 bases left between them. The CDR3 length is 16 residues. CDR1 is LNHDA, CDR2 SQIVND, per germline (reference sequence). The Seattle site enrolled patients during active infection and followed them longitudinally. The data were obtained in a study of blood T cell repertoires in COVID-19. Across the study: Specimens from acute and convalescent COVID-19 originated in the United States, Italy and Spain. From T cells, B-cell-depleted T cells, or PBMCs came the material, which was cDNA or gDNA.

J is TRBJ2-2 and V is TRBV19, with D possibly being TRBD2 (5 bases). The clonotype originates from a man younger than 35 with COVID-19, enrolled during active disease. Material: peripheral blood. DNA for the CDR3: TGTGCCAGTAGTATCTCCACCCCCTTGAGGGTCGGGGAGCTGTTTTTT. It translates to CASSISTPLRVGELFF.